This T cell receptor (beta chain) was recorded in a study of T cell responses to AZD1222 COVID-19 vaccine. About the research overall: Pooled samples include second doses given at about 4 or 12 weeks. Study-wide results and caveats: It was only after the peak T cell response that any repertoires were sampled. White British ancestry dominated among donors, who included more females, and clonal diversity was possibly underestimated. Unmutated variant regions are reportedly targeted by nearly half of spike-specific TCRs.

Looked up from germline, CDR1 is SGHRS and CDR2 is YFSETQ. The germline V and J ends were trimmed by 4 bases and 0 bases, with 5 bases remaining between them. The CDR3 totals 12 residues. In this sample, this clone turned up once. Its antigen is unknown. Profiled with immunoSEQ multiplex PCR; TCRdb holds only in-frame clones, not every one. The data show 120,000 or so clones, about 85% seen once. This clonotype originated in an adult in good health. This sequence joins TRBV5-1 and TRBJ2-7, with D perhaps matching TRBD2 (5 bases). Here the sequenced sample was peripheral blood, taken on day 0 of AZD1222 vaccination. The CDR3 DNA follows: TGCGCCAGCAGCGGGAGCTCCTACGAGCAGTACTTC. It codes for CASSGSSYEQYF.